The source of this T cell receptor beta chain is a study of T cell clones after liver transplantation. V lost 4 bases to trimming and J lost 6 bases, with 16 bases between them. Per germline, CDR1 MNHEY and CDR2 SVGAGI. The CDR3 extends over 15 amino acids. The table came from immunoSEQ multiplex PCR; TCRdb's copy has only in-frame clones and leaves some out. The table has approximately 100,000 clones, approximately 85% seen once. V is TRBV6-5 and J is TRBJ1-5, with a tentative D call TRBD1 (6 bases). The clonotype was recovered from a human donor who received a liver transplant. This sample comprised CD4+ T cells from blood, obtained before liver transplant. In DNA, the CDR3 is TGTGCCAGCAGTTCCACCGGGACAACCCCTCAGCCCCAGCATTTT. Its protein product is CASSSTGTTPQPQHF.